Sequencing of this TCR beta chain was carried out in a study of monozygotic twins with cystic fibrosis. Trimming removed 3 bases from V and 3 bases from J; junction bases left unmatched: 2. The CDR3 totals 15 residues. Germline lookup yields CDR1 SGHVS and CDR2 FQNEAQ. Findings and limits, study-wide: Clonality was generally low (median about 0.0097), higher in the most severe patients. Monozygotic CF twin pairs shared significantly more nucleotide-identical clonotypes than unrelated CF individuals did. J usage was most co-twin-similar in 8 of 16 pairs, V in 13.

Data came from immunoSEQ multiplex PCR; TCRdb stores just in-frame clones and leaves some out. Here the sample spans around 30,000 clones, more than 85% being singletons. To note about this clone: The antigen remains undetermined.

Sequencing was done on a sample of blood. The chain couples TRBV7-8 to TRBJ2-5; TRBD2 matches at 12 bases. This clonotype was sampled from a girl aged 2-10 years with cystic fibrosis. The CDR3 is CASSFTSGGKETQYF. CDR3 nucleotides: TGTGCCAGCAGCTTTACTAGCGGGGGGAAAGAGACCCAGTACTTC. Filled out from reference TRBV7-8 and TRBJ2-5, the complete variable domain reads GAGVSQSPRYKVAKRGQDVALRCDPISGHVSLFWYQQALGQGPEFLTYFQNEAQLDKSGLPSDRFFAERPEGSVSTLKIQRTQQEDSAVYLCASSFTSGGKETQYFGPGTRLLVL.